A single sample gave rise to the 25 T cell receptor beta chains below, sequenced in a study of blood T cells in healthy people across ages. Combining a sample-barcoded 5' primer with a J-beta primer mix, a second PCR ran for roughly 6 to 11 cycles. From the 5' RACE reads, TCRdb called clonotypes with MiXCR, one entry per CDR3 protein. The repertoire includes roughly 2 million distinct CDR3 sequences, 40% to 55% of them detected once, and approximately 2% sits in the top ten. The sequencing input was blood. Every receptor here comes from a woman in her thirties or forties in good health.

The chain recombines TRBV6-5 with TRBJ2-1; TRBD1 is a possible D gene (5 bases). With 0 bases removed from V and 9 bases from J, the gap between germline ends came to 15 bases. CDR1 and CDR2 (germline): MNHEY, SVGAGI. The CDR3 consists of 15 residues. This CDR3 reads CASSYSIQGDSEQFF. The CDR3 DNA reads as TGTGCCAGCAGTTACTCGATCCAGGGTGATAGTGAGCAGTTCTTC.

The chain joins TRBV7-2 to TRBJ2-7, with D perhaps TRBD2 (5 bases). The end of the DNA fits TRBJ2-5 better, so the J call may be wrong. Per the germline V gene, CDR1 is SGHTA and CDR2 is FQGNSA. This CDR3 region has 17 residues. The CDR3 region is CASSPLGLRGSGETQYF. DNA for the CDR3: TGTGCCAGCAGCCCCCTGGGGTTGCGAGGGTCCGGAGAGACCCAGTACTTC.

This clonotype was found a few times. V usage is TRBV5-1 and J usage is TRBJ2-5, with a weak D call TRBD1 (7 bases). Trimming shortened V by 2 bases and J by 5 bases, and 19 bases separated the two germline ends. Per the germline V gene, CDR1 is SGHRS and CDR2 is YFSETQ. The CDR3 covers 16 residues. The CDR3 loop reads CASSLTRDRRGETQYF. The CDR3 coding sequence is TGCGCCAGCAGCTTAACAAGGGACAGACGGGGGGAGACCCAGTACTTC.

The genes are TRBV20-1 and TRBJ1-2, with D possibly matching TRBD1 (6 bases). This CDR3 contains 17 residues. With 4 bases removed from V and 1 base from J, the gap between germline ends came to 22 bases. Germline V gives CDR1 DFQATT, CDR2 SNEGSKA (reference sequence). CDR3 region: CSATEPYWTEINYGYTF. CDR3 sequence (DNA): TGCAGTGCTACCGAACCGTACTGGACAGAGATTAACTATGGCTACACCTTC.

This clonotype was counted between two and nine times. The chain joins TRBV4-3 to TRBJ2-5; 9 nucleotides agree with TRBD1. V dropped 3 bases and J dropped 2; count of bases not matched to a gene: 4. CDR1 and CDR2 from the germline V gene are LGHNA and YSLEER. This CDR3 contains 15 residues. CDR3 protein: CASSHTGGQQETQYF. CDR3 bases: TGCGCCAGCAGCCACACAGGGGGCCAGCAAGAGACCCAGTACTTC.

The genes are TRBV7-2 and TRBJ1-6, with D possibly matching TRBD1 (6 bases). Germline V gene data show CDR1 as SGHTA and CDR2 as FQGNSA. V was pared by 5 bases and J by 8 bases, with 13 bases between. The CDR3 loop spans 14 amino acids. The CDR3 spells CASSPGQSYSPLHF. The DNA of the CDR3 is TGTGCCAGCAGCCCAGGACAGAGTTATTCACCCCTCCACTTT.

This clonotype was counted between two and nine times. The V gene is TRBV6-2 or TRBV6-3, the J gene TRBJ2-5, with 7 bases that match TRBD2. V shed 2 bases, J shed 3 bases, and the junction held 9 bases outside the gene matches. The CDR3 totals 16 residues. CDR1 and CDR2 (germline): MNHEY, SVGEGT. Here the CDR3 reads CASSYETGTIKETQYF. In DNA form, the CDR3 reads TGTGCCAGCAGTTACGAGACCGGGACTATAAAAGAGACCCAGTACTTC.

V is TRBV20-1 and J is TRBJ2-7; D is ambiguous. CDR1 DFQATT and CDR2 SNEGSKA come from the germline V gene (reference sequence). The CDR3 sequence is 11 residues long. Between the trimmed V and J ends, which lost 6 bases and 4 bases, there was a span of 10 bases. The CDR3: CSATRDYEQYF. As DNA, the CDR3 is TGCAGTGCCACCCGCGATTACGAGCAGTACTTC.

This clonotype was counted a few times. The chain uses TRBV27 and TRBJ1-1, with D unclear. CDR3 size: 13 residues. CDR1 MNHEY and CDR2 SMNVEV come from the germline V gene (reference sequence). Trimming removed 4 bases from V and 2 bases from J, with 8 bases in between. The CDR3 region has the DNA TGTGCCAGCAGTTATGTGAAAAACACTGAAGCTTTCTTT. Its protein is CASSYVKNTEAFF.

The V gene is TRBV5-6, the J gene TRBJ1-3, with 7 bases matching TRBD1. V shed 2 bases, J shed 0 bases, and the junction held 5 bases outside the gene matches. CDR3 length: 16 amino acids. The germline V gene has CDR1 SGHDT and CDR2 YYEEEE. The CDR3 DNA reads TGTGCCAGCAGCTTTCAGGGGGTCAACTCTGGAAACACCATATATTTT. Translation gives CASSFQGVNSGNTIYF.

A word on this clonotype: At one end the junction does not follow the germline gene, possibly because of a read error. The gene calls are TRBV5-1 and TRBJ1-6; D remains unclear. Germline loops: CDR1 SGHRS, CDR2 YFSETQ. The CDR3 is 14 residues long. CDR3 loop: CVSSVGKHNSPLHF. Here the CDR3 DNA reads TGCGTCAGCAGCGTGGGGAAGCATAATTCACCCCTCCACTTT. Drawing the rest from reference TRBV5-1 and TRBJ1-6, the complete variable domain is KAGVTQTPRYLIKTRGQQVTLSCSPISGHRSVSWYQQTPGQGLQFLFEYFSETQRNKGNFPGRFSGRQFSNSRSEMNVSTLELGDSALYLCVSSVGKHNSPLHFGNGTRLTVT.

V and J are TRBV11-2 and TRBJ2-5; 10 bases map to TRBD2. Germline loops: CDR1 SGHAT, CDR2 FQNNGV. With 3 bases clipped from V and 11 bases from J, the junction kept 27 bases outside the gene matches. This CDR3 spans 20 amino acids. In DNA, the CDR3 is TGTGCCAGCAGCTTTGGGTTGGTGTCTAGCGGGAGTCGCTCCTACAATGAGCAGTACTTC. Translated: CASSFGLVSSGSRSYNEQYF.

This chain uses TRBV20-1 with TRBJ1-5; TRBD1 matches at 8 bases. The germline gives CDR1 DFQATT, CDR2 SNEGSKA (reference sequence). The junction had 5 bases not matched to a gene; V was cut back by 4 bases and J by 0 bases. The CDR3 covers 15 residues. The CDR3 protein is CSATKDRVSNQPQHF. CDR3 nucleotide sequence: TGCAGTGCTACTAAGGACAGGGTTAGCAATCAGCCCCAGCATTTT.

The V gene is TRBV9, the J gene TRBJ1-2, with D hard to call. Between the trimmed V and J ends, which lost 4 bases and 4 bases, there was a span of 17 bases. Germline V gene lookup returns CDR1 SGDLS and CDR2 YYNGEE. This CDR3 has 15 residues. CDR3 sequence: CASSNGVSEAYGYTF. CDR3 sequence (DNA): TGTGCCAGCAGCAACGGGGTTTCGGAGGCCTATGGCTACACCTTC.

The V call is TRBV6-2 or TRBV6-3, the J call TRBJ2-7, with 8 bases lining up with TRBD1. V was pared by 5 bases and J by 4 bases, with 10 bases of the junction left unmatched. The germline CDR1 and CDR2 sequences are MNHEY and SVGEGT. CDR3 length: 15 amino acids. Here the CDR3 DNA reads TGTGCCAGCAGTACAGGGGGTTCGATCACTTACGAGCAGTACTTC. Protein product: CASSTGGSITYEQYF.

The CDR3 protein is CSARDLVTGLFLYF. DNA for the CDR3: TGCAGTGCTAGAGATCTGGTGACAGGACTTTTTTTGTACTTC. The chain is built from TRBV20-1 and TRBJ2-4; weak D call: TRBD1 (6 bases). Germline assignment: CDR1 DFQATT and CDR2 SNEGSKA (reference sequence). Between the trimmed V and J ends, which lost 0 bases and 15 bases, there was a span of 21 bases. This CDR3 spans 14 amino acids.

There are a few counts of this clonotype. V usage is TRBV4-2 and J usage is TRBJ1-2; TRBD1 matches 8 bases. Germline V gene data show CDR1 as LGHNA and CDR2 as YNFKEQ. This CDR3 has 13 residues. J lost 8 bases, V lost 3 bases, and 5 bases had no gene match. CDR3 sequence reads: CASSHDQGAGYTF. CDR3 in DNA: TGTGCCAGCAGCCACGACCAGGGGGCGGGCTACACCTTC.

The chain carries TRBV9 and TRBJ2-3; D perhaps matches TRBD1 (5 bases). The CDR3 covers 14 residues. Germline CDR1 reads SGDLS; CDR2 reads YYNGEE. Between the trimmed V and J ends, which lost 4 bases and 2 bases, there was a span of 11 bases. The CDR3 region has the DNA TGTGCCAGCAGCAAGACAGCCCCCACAGATACGCAGTATTTT. Protein sequence: CASSKTAPTDTQYF.

This clonotype showed up just once. V and J are TRBV3-1 and TRBJ2-4; the match to TRBD2 covers 8 bases. The end of the DNA fits TRBJ2-7 better, so the J call may be wrong. The V gene's germline CDR1 is LGHDT and CDR2 YNNKEL (reference sequence). The CDR3 contains 15 residues. The CDR3 is CASSKKRGPTYEQYF. In DNA form, the CDR3 reads TGTGCCAGCAGCAAAAAGCGGGGGCCCACTTACGAGCAGTACTTC.

This chain links TRBV7-2 with TRBJ2-5; D unclear. Trimming shortened V by 3 bases and J by 11 bases, and 19 bases separated the two germline ends. CDR1 SGHTA and CDR2 FQGNSA come from the germline V gene. This CDR3 comprises 14 residues. The CDR3 reads CASSFGKGWNEQYF. DNA of the CDR3: TGTGCCAGCAGCTTTGGGAAAGGGTGGAATGAGCAGTACTTC.

The chain couples TRBV20-1 to TRBJ1-2; D call uncertain. In germline, CDR1 is DFQATT, CDR2 SNEGSKA (reference sequence). The CDR3 extends over 15 amino acids. V lost 0 bases and J 1 base, leaving 12 bases between the germline ends. The CDR3 sequence: CSARDPQKSNYGYTF. The CDR3 region has the DNA TGCAGTGCTAGAGATCCCCAAAAAAGTAACTATGGCTACACCTTC.

The chain carries TRBV5-1 and TRBJ2-1, with TRBD2 matching 7 bases. Per the germline V gene, CDR1 is SGHRS and CDR2 is YFSETQ. Unmatched junction bases numbered 6, after V lost 2 bases and J lost 4 bases. The CDR3 contains 15 residues. CDR3 nucleotide sequence: TGCGCCAGCAGCTTCACGGGGGAGGGATACAATGAGCAGTTCTTC. Its translation is CASSFTGEGYNEQFF.

The chain uses TRBV20-1 and TRBJ1-2; no firm D call. The length of the CDR3 is 13 residues. The germline V and J ends were trimmed by 1 base and 2 bases, with 8 bases remaining between them. Germline values: CDR1 DFQATT, CDR2 SNEGSKA (reference sequence). The CDR3 loop is CSARGVVNYGYTF. The CDR3 DNA sequence: TGCAGTGCTAGAGGGGTGGTAAACTATGGCTACACCTTC.

This chain links TRBV9 with TRBJ2-3; D is unresolved. CDR3 length: 15 amino acids. V lost 3 bases and J lost 0, with 11 bases in between. Looked up from germline, CDR1 is SGDLS and CDR2 is YYNGEE. CDR3 sequence: CASSARPASTDTQYF. DNA for the CDR3: TGTGCCAGCAGCGCCCGCCCTGCTAGCACAGATACGCAGTATTTT.

This chain links TRBV29-1 with TRBJ1-2, with no clear D. V was pared by 7 bases and J by 5 bases, with 11 bases between. This CDR3 is built from 11 residues. Germline V gene lookup returns CDR1 SQVTM and CDR2 ANQGSEA. The CDR3: CSGETKYGYTF. The CDR3 region has the DNA TGCAGCGGGGAGACAAAGTATGGCTACACCTTC.